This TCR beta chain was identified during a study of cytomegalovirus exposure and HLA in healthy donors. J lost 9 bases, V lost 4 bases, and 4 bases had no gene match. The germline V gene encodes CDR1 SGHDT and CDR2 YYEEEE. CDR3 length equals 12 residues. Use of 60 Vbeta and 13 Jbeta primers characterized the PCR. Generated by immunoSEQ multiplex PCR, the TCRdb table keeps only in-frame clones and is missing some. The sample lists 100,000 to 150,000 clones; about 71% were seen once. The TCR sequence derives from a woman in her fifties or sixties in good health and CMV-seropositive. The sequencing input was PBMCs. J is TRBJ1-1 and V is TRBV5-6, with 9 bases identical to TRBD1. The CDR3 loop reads CASSLGQGKAFF. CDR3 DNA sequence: TGTGCCAGCAGCCTTGGACAGGGGAAAGCTTTCTTT.